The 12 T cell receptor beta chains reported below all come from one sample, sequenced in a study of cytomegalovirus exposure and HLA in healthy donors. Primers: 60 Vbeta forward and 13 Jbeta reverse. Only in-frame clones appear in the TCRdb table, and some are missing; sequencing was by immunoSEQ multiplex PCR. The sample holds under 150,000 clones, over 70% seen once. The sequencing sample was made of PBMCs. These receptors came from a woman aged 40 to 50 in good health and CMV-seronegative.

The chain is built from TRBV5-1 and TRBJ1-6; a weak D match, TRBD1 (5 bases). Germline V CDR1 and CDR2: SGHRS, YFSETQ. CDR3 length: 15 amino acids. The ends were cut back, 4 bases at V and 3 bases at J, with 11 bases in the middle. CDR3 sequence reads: CASSLGQNYNSPLHF. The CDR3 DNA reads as TGCGCCAGCAGCCTCGGACAAAACTATAATTCACCCCTCCACTTT.

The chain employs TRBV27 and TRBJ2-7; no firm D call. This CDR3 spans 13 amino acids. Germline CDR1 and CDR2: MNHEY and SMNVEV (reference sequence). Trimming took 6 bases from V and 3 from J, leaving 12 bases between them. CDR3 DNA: TGTGCCAGCAGACCACACGGAGACTACGAGCAGTACTTC. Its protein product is CASRPHGDYEQYF.

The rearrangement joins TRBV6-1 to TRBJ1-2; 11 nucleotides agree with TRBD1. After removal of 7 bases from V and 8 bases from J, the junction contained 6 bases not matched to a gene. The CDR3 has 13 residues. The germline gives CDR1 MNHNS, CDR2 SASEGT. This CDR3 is CASTLDRGLGYTF. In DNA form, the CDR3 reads TGTGCCAGCACCCTGGACAGGGGGCTCGGCTACACCTTC.

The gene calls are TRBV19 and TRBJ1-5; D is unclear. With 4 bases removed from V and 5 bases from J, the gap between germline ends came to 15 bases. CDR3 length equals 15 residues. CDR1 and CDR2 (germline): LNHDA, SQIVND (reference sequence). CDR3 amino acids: CASSNQATGYQPQHF. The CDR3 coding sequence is TGTGCCAGTAGTAATCAGGCAACTGGGTATCAGCCCCAGCATTTT.

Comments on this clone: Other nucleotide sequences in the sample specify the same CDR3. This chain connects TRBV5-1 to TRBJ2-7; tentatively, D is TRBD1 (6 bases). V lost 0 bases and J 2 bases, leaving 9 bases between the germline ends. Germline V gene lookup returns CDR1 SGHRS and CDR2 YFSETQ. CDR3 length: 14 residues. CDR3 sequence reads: CASSLGGGPYEQYF. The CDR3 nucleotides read TGCGCCAGCAGCTTGGGAGGGGGACCCTACGAGCAGTACTTC.

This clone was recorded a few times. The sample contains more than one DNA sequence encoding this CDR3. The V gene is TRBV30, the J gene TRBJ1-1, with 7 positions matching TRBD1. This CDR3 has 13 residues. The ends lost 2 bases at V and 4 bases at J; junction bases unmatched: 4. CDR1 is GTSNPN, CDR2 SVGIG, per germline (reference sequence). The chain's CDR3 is CAWSRQGGTEAFF. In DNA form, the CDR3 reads TGTGCCTGGAGTCGACAGGGAGGCACTGAAGCTTTCTTT.

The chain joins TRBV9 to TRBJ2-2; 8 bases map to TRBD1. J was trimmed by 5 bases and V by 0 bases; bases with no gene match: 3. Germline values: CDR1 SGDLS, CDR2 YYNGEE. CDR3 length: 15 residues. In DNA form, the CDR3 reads TGTGCCAGCAGCGTAGCTCAGGGGGCTACCGGGGAGCTGTTTTTT. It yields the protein CASSVAQGATGELFF.

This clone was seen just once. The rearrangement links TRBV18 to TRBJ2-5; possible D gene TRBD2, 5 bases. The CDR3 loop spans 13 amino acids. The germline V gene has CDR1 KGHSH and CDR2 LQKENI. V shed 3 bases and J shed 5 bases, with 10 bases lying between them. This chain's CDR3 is CASSPGVAETQYF. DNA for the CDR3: TGTGCCAGCTCACCCGGGGTAGCGGAGACCCAGTACTTC.

DNA for the CDR3: TGTGCCAGCAGCTTGGGGCCCTTCCGGGACATTCAGTACTTC. Translated, it gives CASSLGPFRDIQYF. The chain links TRBV5-6 to TRBJ2-4; D gene ambiguous. The germline V gene has CDR1 SGHDT and CDR2 YYEEEE. V lost 0 bases and J lost 8, with 12 bases in between. The CDR3 is 14 amino acids.

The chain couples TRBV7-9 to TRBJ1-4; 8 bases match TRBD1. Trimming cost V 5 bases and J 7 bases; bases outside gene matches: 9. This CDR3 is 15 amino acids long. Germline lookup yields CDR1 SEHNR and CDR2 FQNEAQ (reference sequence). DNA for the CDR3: TGTGCCAGCAGCGAAAACCCAGGGGGCACTGAAAAACTGTTTTTT. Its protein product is CASSENPGGTEKLFF.

In nucleotides, the CDR3 is TGTGCCAGCAGCGTTAGCGGGAGCGGAGAGACCCAGTACTTC. Residues: CASSVSGSGETQYF. This chain uses TRBV2 with TRBJ2-5; 9 bases are a match to TRBD2. Germline assignment: CDR1 SNHLY and CDR2 FYNNEI. The CDR3 has 14 residues. The ends lost 6 bases at V and 4 bases at J; junction bases unmatched: 6.

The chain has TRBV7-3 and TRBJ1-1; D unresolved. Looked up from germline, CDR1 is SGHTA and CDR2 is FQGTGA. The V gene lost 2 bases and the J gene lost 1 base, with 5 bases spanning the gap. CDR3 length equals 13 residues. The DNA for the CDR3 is TGTGCCAGCAGCTTATACGGGAACACTGAAGCTTTCTTT. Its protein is CASSLYGNTEAFF.